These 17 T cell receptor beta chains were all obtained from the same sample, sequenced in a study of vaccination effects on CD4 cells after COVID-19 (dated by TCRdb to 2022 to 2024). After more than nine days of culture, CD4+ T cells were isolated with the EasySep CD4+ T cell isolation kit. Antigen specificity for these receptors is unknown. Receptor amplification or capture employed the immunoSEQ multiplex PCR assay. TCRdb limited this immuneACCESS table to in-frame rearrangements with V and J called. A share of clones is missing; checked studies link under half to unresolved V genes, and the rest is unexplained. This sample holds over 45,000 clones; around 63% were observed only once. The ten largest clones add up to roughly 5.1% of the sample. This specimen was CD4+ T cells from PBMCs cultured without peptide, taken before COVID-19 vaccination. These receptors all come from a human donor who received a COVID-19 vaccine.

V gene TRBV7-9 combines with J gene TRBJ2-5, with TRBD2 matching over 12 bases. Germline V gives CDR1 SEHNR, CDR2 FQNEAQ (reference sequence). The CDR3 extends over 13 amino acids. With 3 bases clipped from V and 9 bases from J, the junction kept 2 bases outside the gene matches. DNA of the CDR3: TGTGCCAGCAGCTTGACTAGCGGGGGATCCCAGTACTTC. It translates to CASSLTSGGSQYF.

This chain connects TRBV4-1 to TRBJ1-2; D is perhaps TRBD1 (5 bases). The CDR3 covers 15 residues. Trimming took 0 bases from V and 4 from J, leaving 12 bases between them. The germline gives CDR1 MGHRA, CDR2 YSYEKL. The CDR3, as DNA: TGCGCCAGCAGCCAAGATTGGCAGGGCTTCTATGGCTACACCTTC. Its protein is CASSQDWQGFYGYTF.

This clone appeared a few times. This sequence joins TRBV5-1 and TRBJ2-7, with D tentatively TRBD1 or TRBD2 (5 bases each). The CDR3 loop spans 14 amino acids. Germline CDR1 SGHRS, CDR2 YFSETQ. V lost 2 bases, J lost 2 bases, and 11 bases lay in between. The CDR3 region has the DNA TGCGCCAGCAGCTTTGGGGACGGGGCCTACGAGCAGTACTTC. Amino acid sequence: CASSFGDGAYEQYF.

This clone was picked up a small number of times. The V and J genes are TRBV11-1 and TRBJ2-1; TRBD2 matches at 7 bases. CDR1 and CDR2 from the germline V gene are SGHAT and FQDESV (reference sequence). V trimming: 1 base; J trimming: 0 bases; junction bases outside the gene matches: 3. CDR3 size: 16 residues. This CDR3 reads CASSLEAGRSYNEQFF. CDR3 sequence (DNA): TGTGCCAGCAGCTTAGAAGCGGGGCGCTCCTACAATGAGCAGTTCTTC.

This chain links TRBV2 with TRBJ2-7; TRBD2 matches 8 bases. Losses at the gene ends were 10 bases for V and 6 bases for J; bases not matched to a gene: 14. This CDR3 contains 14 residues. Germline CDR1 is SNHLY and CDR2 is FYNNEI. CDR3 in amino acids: CATEPGGRMGEQYF. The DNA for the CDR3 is TGTGCCACGGAACCCGGCGGGAGGATGGGCGAGCAGTACTTC.

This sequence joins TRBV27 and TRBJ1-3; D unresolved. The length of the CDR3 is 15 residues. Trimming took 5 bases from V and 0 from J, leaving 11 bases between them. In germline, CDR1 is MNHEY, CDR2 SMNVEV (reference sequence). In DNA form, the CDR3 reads TGTGCCAGCAGTAACGACGGTAGCTCTGGAAACACCATATATTTT. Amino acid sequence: CASSNDGSSGNTIYF.

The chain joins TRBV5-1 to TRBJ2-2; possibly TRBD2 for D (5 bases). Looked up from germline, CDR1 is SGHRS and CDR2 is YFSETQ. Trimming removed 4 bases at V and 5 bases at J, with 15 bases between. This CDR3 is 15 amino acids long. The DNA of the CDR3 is TGCGCCAGCAGCCCGGGCGGGCTAGGTACCGGGGAGCTGTTTTTT. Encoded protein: CASSPGGLGTGELFF.

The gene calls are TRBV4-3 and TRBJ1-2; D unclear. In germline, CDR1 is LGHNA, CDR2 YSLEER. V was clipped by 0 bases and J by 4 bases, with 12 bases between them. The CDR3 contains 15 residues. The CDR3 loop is CASSQDIGSPYGYTF. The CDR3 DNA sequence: TGCGCCAGCAGCCAAGACATAGGCTCCCCCTATGGCTACACCTTC.

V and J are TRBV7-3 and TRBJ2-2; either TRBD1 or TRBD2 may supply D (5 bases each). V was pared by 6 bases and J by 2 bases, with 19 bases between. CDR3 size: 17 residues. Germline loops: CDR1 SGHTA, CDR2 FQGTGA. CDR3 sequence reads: CASRQPSGTTNTGELFF. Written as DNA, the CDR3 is TGTGCCAGCAGACAACCGTCCGGGACGACCAACACCGGGGAGCTGTTTTTT.

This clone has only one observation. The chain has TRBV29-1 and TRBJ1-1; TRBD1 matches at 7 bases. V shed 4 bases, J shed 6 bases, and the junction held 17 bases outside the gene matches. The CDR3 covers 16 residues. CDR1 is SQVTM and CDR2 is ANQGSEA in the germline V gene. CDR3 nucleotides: TGCAGCGTTGTGCCCCCGCGGGGCAGGGGGGTCGCTGAAGCTTTCTTT. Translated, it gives CSVVPPRGRGVAEAFF. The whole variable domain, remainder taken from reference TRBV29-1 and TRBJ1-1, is SAVISQKPSRDICQRGTSLTIQCQVDSQVTMMFWYRQQPGQSLTLIATANQGSEATYESGFVIDKFPISRPNLTFSTLTVSNMSPEDSSIYLCSVVPPRGRGVAEAFFGQGTRLTVV.

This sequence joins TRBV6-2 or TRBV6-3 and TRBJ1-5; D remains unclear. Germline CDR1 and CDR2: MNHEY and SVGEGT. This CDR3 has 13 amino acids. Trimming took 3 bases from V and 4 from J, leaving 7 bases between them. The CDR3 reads CASSYDLNQPQHF. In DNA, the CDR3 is TGTGCCAGCAGTTATGACCTAAATCAGCCCCAGCATTTT.

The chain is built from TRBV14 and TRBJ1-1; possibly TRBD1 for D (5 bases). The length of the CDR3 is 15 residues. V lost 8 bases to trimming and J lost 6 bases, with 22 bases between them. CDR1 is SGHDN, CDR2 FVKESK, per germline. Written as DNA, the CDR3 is TGTGCCAGCTCAACCCTGGGACCCATGAGGCCTGAAGCTTTCTTT. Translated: CASSTLGPMRPEAFF.

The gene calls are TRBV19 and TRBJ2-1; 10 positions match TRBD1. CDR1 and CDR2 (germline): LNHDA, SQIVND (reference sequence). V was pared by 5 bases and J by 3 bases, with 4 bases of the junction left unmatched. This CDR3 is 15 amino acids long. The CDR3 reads CASSSRTGGYNEQFF. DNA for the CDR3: TGTGCCAGTAGTTCCCGGACAGGGGGCTACAATGAGCAGTTCTTC.

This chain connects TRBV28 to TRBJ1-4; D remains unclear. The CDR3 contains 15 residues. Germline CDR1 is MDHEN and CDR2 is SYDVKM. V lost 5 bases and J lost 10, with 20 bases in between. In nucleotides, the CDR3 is TGTGCCAGCAGTCTCGGAGACACCCGGTACGGAAAACTGTTTTTT. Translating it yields CASSLGDTRYGKLFF.

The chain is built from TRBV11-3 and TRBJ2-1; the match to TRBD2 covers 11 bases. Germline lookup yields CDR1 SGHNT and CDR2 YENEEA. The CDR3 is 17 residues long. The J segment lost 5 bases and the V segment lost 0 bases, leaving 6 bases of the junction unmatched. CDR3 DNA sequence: TGTGCCAGCAGCTTAGAGATCGGGACTAGCGGTAACAATGAGCAGTTCTTC. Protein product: CASSLEIGTSGNNEQFF.

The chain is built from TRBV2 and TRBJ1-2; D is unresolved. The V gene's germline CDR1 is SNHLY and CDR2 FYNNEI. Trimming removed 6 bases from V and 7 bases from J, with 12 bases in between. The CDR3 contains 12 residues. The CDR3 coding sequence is TGTGCCAGCAGCCTAAGTCCTGGTGGCTACACCTTC. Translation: CASSLSPGGYTF.

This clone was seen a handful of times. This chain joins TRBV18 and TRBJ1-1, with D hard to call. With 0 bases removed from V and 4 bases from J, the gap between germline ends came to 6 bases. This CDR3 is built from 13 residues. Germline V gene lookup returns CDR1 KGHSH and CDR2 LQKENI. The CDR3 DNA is TGTGCCAGCTCACCACCCATGGTCACTGAAGCTTTCTTT. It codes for CASSPPMVTEAFF.